This T cell receptor beta chain was recorded in a study of blood T cells in healthy people across ages (dated by TCRdb to between 2014 and 2017). Regarding the complete study: In model experiments, roughly one uniquely barcoded TCR beta cDNA molecule per two T cells was captured by template switching. Age-related changes in TCR beta repertoire diversity were measured in the study by deep sequencing normalized with unique cDNA molecular identifiers. Donors of different ages were randomly distributed across sequencing lanes to avoid experimental bias. Donors were grouped into four age groups: young (average approximately 16 years), middle-aged (39), aged (around 56) and long-lived (about 82). Two additional independent replicas of 1 million unique cDNA reads from the same blood draw were analyzed for two donors (one aged 18 to 30 and one aged 80 or older). Overall study outcomes, separate from this receptor: Compared with the aged group, the long-lived group had more naive CD4+ T cells, fewer expanded clones and increased TCR diversity, suggesting age selection. Estimates of total diversity based on one million sequenced T cells were considered lower bounds and underestimates. Conclusive comparison of naive and antigen-experienced compartments was prevented by the profiling of bulk unsorted PBMCs. Observed TCR beta diversity per million T cells fell roughly linearly with age, and a significant reduction was already apparent by age roughly 40. Because the CMV infection status of the donors was unknown, age-related changes in expanded clonotypes may potentially have been confounded. Observed TCR beta diversity correlated strongly with the percentage of naive T cells measured by flow cytometry.

The 39 donors, aged roughly 6 to 95 years, were systemically healthy Caucasian individuals from Russia. Roughly 10 milliliters of peripheral blood were drawn from each donor into EDTA-treated Vacutainer tubes. Ficoll-Paque density-gradient centrifugation was used to isolate PBMCs, with at least 7 million obtained per sample. Total RNA, at least 6 micrograms per sample, was extracted from PBMCs with Trizol reagent. The percentages of naive CD45RAhigh/CD27high T cells were determined by flow cytometry on a PBMC aliquot from every donor. Points on this clonotype: The specificity of this receptor is unknown. Within one base of it there is no much larger clone, and no base qualities were kept.

V is shortened by 2 bases, J by 3 bases, and the region joining them spans 12 bases. The CDR3 sequence holds 15 residues, the cysteine and phenylalanine included. Here the CDR3 DNA is all that survives: 45 bases in frame from base 1. According to the germline V gene, CDR1 reads SGHRS and CDR2 reads YFSETQ. Libraries were constructed by 5' RACE. Sequencing took place on an Illumina HiSeq 2500. The second PCR ran for about 7 to 11 cycles and used a J-beta primer mix along with a sample-barcoded 5' primer. Each TCR beta cDNA molecule received a unique molecular identifier from a template-switch 5' adaptor carrying 12 random nucleotides. At least 3 million CDR3-containing paired-end reads were obtained from each sample. The Mint cDNA synthesis kit, primed by a TRBC-specific oligonucleotide, was used to synthesize first-strand cDNA from all RNA. After uracil-DNA glycosylase treatment, a first 18-cycle PCR used universal primers M1SS and BC2_uni_R on all cDNA. The study's processing was this. Normalization of each sample was performed by random selection of 1 million high-quality reads, each carrying a distinct molecular identifier. Reads with shared molecular identifiers were discarded instead of being binned into consensus sequences. CDR3 identification, clonotype clustering and error correction used MiTCR with a Q25 quality threshold and the strictest error-elimination algorithm. A nonparametric unseen species model using Euler transformation provided a lower-bound estimate of total TCR beta diversity. TCRdb reworked the public reads: Q25 trimming with fastp, MiXCR clone assembly, productive beta chains retained. Under each unique CDR3 protein, matching rows form one entry showing the most common genes and DNA. TCRdb's processing, not the authors' own work, is the source of the V and J calls. This sample has roughly 570,000 distinct CDR3 sequences in its table, and about 26% of those were observed once. About 18% of the sample rests with the top ten.

The sequence links TRBV5-1 to TRBJ2-1; the D region possibly corresponds to TRBD2 (5 bases align). The sequence was collected from a woman in her seventies in good health. The sequenced sample consisted of blood. The nucleotides are TGCGCCAGCAGCTTAAGCGGCCCCGACTACAATGAGCAGTTCTTC. This encodes CASSLSGPDYNEQFF.